The rows below give T cell receptor beta chains drawn from one sample of a study of blood T cell repertoires in COVID-19. Only in-frame clones appear in the TCRdb table, and some are missing; sequencing was by immunoSEQ multiplex PCR. The sample records 110,000 to 150,000 clones, 80% being singletons. The source material was peripheral blood. The receptors shown here come from a man between 65 and 85 years old who had recovered from COVID-19. The CDR3 runs from the conserved cysteine through the conserved F or W. D genes are given only for firm matches. Only part of the rows carry a size: once, few, many, or a class if the clone is expanded.

cdr3_nt	cdr3_aa	clone_size	j_call	d_call	v_call
TGTGCCAGCTCACCGGATTGGGGAGAGGAGGGCTACACCTTC	CASSPDWGEEGYTF	-	TRBJ1-2	-	TRBV18
TGTGCCAGTAGTATTTACCCTAGCGGGAGTATCGATACGCAGTATTTT	CASSIYPSGSIDTQYF	-	TRBJ2-3	TRBD2	TRBV19
TGCGCCAGCAGCCAACACAGGGATACTGAAAAACTGTTTTTT	CASSQHRDTEKLFF	-	TRBJ1-4	-	TRBV4-1
TGCGCCAGCAGCCAGGGGACAGCTAACACCGGGGAGCTGTTTTTT	CASSQGTANTGELFF	-	TRBJ2-2	TRBD1	TRBV5-1
TGTGCCAGTAGTATCCCGTCCTCGACAGGTTACGAGCAGTACTTC	CASSIPSSTGYEQYF	-	TRBJ2-7	-	TRBV19
TGTGCCAGCGCACCGGGACAACCACAAGAGACCCAGTACTTC	CASAPGQPQETQYF	-	TRBJ2-5	-	TRBV27
TGTGCCAGCAGCCCACGGGTCGAAGAGACCCAGTACTTC	CASSPRVEETQYF	few	TRBJ2-5	-	TRBV5-4
TGTGCCAGCAGTTGGACAGGGGGAAATTCACCCCTCCACTTT	CASSWTGGNSPLHF	-	TRBJ1-6	TRBD1	TRBV2
TGTGCCAGCAGTCGGACGGGACAGGGTTTAAGACAGCCCCAGCATTTT	CASSRTGQGLRQPQHF	-	TRBJ1-5	TRBD1	TRBV28
TGTGCCAGCAGGCCAGGGGGCTTCTGGCAGCCCCAGCATTTT	CASRPGGFWQPQHF	-	TRBJ1-5	TRBD1	TRBV6-5
TGTGCCAGCAGTGAGACCTACAGGGAAAGGGCGCATTTT	CASSETYRERAHF	-	TRBJ1-5	-	TRBV6-2/TRBV6-3
TGTGCCAGCAGTCTCAGGGCATTGTCCTACAGCTCCTACAATGAGCAGTTCTTC	CASSLRALSYSSYNEQFF	-	TRBJ2-1	-	TRBV6-2/TRBV6-3
TGTGCCAGCAGCCCGAGGAGGGCCTCCCTTAGGGCTGAAGCTTTCTTT	CASSPRRASLRAEAFF	-	TRBJ1-1	-	TRBV3-1/TRBV3-2
TGTGCCAGCAGCCAAACCGGGACAGGGGGCATCGACGAGCAGTACTTC	CASSQTGTGGIDEQYF	-	TRBJ2-7	TRBD1	TRBV3-1/TRBV3-2
TGTGCCTGGAGTGTGTGGCAGGGGAGATGGGGCTACACCTTC	CAWSVWQGRWGYTF	-	TRBJ1-2	-	TRBV30
TGTGCCAGCAGTTTCCCCAGGACAGGGTCAGATACGCAGTATTTT	CASSFPRTGSDTQYF	-	TRBJ2-3	TRBD1	TRBV28
TGTGCCAGCAGACCATTCGCGGAGTACTATGGCTACACCTTC	CASRPFAEYYGYTF	-	TRBJ1-2	-	TRBV7-8
TGTGCCAGCAGTCGAACGGGACTCGGGGAGCTGTTTTTT	CASSRTGLGELFF	-	TRBJ2-2	-	TRBV28
TGTGCCAGCGGGTTGGGACAGGGGGCACGGGGCTACACCTTC	CASGLGQGARGYTF	-	TRBJ1-2	TRBD1	TRBV2
TGTGCCAGCAAGGAGGGAAACTATGGCTACACCTTC	CASKEGNYGYTF	-	TRBJ1-2	-	TRBV6-5
TGTGCCACTAGCGGGAGGACCTACGAGCAGTACTTC	CATSGRTYEQYF	-	TRBJ2-7	TRBD2	TRBV12-5
TGTGCCAGCAGCTTAGGCCAGGGATTAGCCACTGAAGCTTTCTTT	CASSLGQGLATEAFF	many	TRBJ1-1	-	TRBV7-9
TGCGCCAGCAGCTTCTCAGCGGGCTACGAGCAGTACTTC	CASSFSAGYEQYF	-	TRBJ2-7	-	TRBV5-1
TGTGCCAGTAGTACCTCGACAGGGAAGGTTGGCACTGAAGCTTTCTTT	CASSTSTGKVGTEAFF	-	TRBJ1-1	TRBD1	TRBV19
TGTGCCAGCAGCTTAGGACAGCACACCGTGAACACTGAAGCTTTCTTT	CASSLGQHTVNTEAFF	-	TRBJ1-1	-	TRBV11-2
TGTGCCAGCAGCAAAGAGGGGGAGGGAAGGGTTGAGAATGAGCAGTTCTTC	CASSKEGEGRVENEQFF	-	TRBJ2-1	-	TRBV21-1
TGTGCCAGCAGCGGAACAGCGGGAGGGATCGGAGATACGCAGTATTTT	CASSGTAGGIGDTQYF	-	TRBJ2-3	TRBD2	TRBV9
TGCGCCAGCAGCTTGCGAGGGAGTAATGAAAAACTGTTTTTT	CASSLRGSNEKLFF	-	TRBJ1-4	-	TRBV5-1
TGCGCCAGCAAGCGGAGGGACAGGGTAGCGAACACCGGGGAGCTGTTTTTT	CASKRRDRVANTGELFF	once	TRBJ2-2	TRBD1	TRBV23-1
TGTGCCAGCAGCACAGACGGGACAGGGGTCCCAGATACGCAGTATTTT	CASSTDGTGVPDTQYF	-	TRBJ2-3	TRBD1	TRBV7-9
TGTGCCAGCAGTGGGGAACAGGGGGCATTAGCCGGGGAGCTGTTTTTT	CASSGEQGALAGELFF	-	TRBJ2-2	TRBD1	TRBV6-1
TGTGCCAGCAGTTTCGCAGGCCGGTCGAGAGGCTACACCTTC	CASSFAGRSRGYTF	-	TRBJ1-2	-	TRBV2
TGTGCCAGCAGCGTAAGGGAGGGAACCTTCTCTGGAAACACCATATATTTT	CASSVREGTFSGNTIYF	-	TRBJ1-3	-	TRBV9
TGTGCCAGCAGCTCGGGTTTTAATTCACCCCTCCACTTT	CASSSGFNSPLHF	many	TRBJ1-6	-	TRBV5-6
TGTGCCAGCAGGGGACAGGGGAAGGGCTACGAGCAGTACTTC	CASRGQGKGYEQYF	-	TRBJ2-7	TRBD1	TRBV2
TGTGCCAGTGGACTAACGAACACCGGGGAGCTGTTTTTT	CASGLTNTGELFF	-	TRBJ2-2	-	TRBV12-3/TRBV12-4
TGTGCCAGCAGGCCAGGGCTGTGGGGGGCCAACGTCCTGACTTTC	CASRPGLWGANVLTF	-	TRBJ2-6	-	TRBV5-4
TGCGCCAGCAGTGAGGACAGACTAGCGGCCCACGAGCAGTACTTC	CASSEDRLAAHEQYF	-	TRBJ2-7	TRBD2	TRBV10-1
TGTGCCAGCAGCCTCGGACAGGGGGGCACAGATACGCAGTATTTT	CASSLGQGGTDTQYF	once	TRBJ2-3	TRBD1	TRBV6-5
TGTGCCAGTAGTATATCGACAGGGCAAAATTCACCCCTCCACTTT	CASSISTGQNSPLHF	-	TRBJ1-6	TRBD1	TRBV19